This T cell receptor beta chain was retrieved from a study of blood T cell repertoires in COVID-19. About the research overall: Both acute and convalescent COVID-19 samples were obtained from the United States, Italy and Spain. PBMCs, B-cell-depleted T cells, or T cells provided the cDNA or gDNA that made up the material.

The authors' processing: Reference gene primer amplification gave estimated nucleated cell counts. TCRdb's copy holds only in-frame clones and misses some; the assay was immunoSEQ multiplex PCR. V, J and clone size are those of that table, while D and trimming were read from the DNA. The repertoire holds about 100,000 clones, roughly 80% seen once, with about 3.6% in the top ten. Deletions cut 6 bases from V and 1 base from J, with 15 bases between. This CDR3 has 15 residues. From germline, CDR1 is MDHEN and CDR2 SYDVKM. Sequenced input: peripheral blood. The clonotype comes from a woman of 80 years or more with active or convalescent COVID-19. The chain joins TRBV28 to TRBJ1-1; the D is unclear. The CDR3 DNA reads TGTGCCAGCAGGGGAGGGATACGAAAGAACACTGAAGCTTTCTTT. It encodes CASRGGIRKNTEAFF.